This T cell receptor beta chain was found in a study of blood T cell repertoires in COVID-19. V lost 6 bases, J lost 6 bases, and 9 bases stayed unmatched. The CDR3 has 15 amino acids. Germline V gene lookup returns CDR1 LGHDT and CDR2 YNNKEL (reference sequence). The protocol was immunoSEQ multiplex PCR, while the TCRdb copy is restricted to in-frame clones and leaves out a portion. The table lists 200,000 to 250,000 clones, about four fifths of them singletons. This TCR was recovered from a woman in her forties or fifties who had been exposed to COVID-19. Source material: PBMCs or T cells enriched from blood (not recorded which). This chain joins TRBV3-1 (or the pseudogene TRBV3-2) and TRBJ2-1, with 9 positions matching TRBD2. The DNA of the CDR3 is TGTGCCAGCAGACCTAGCGGGGTGCTATTCAATGAGCAGTTCTTC. This gives the protein CASRPSGVLFNEQFF.